This TCR beta chain was recorded in a study of blood T cell repertoires in COVID-19. Study-wide context: Some COVID-19 samples were acute and others convalescent; all came from the United States, Italy and Spain.

The repertoire was sequenced with immunoSEQ multiplex PCR; TCRdb's copy has only in-frame clones and lacks some. This sample carries about 280,000 clones, around 85% of them seen once, and the ten largest clones take 2% to 2.5%. The CDR3 length is 12 residues. Germline values: CDR1 LNHDA, CDR2 SQIVND (reference sequence). Trimming pared 7 bases from V and 4 bases from J, leaving 8 bases between. The sample was peripheral blood. This chain links TRBV19 with TRBJ1-5; D is unclear. This clonotype was sampled from a woman aged 30 to 39 who had recovered from COVID-19. Written as DNA, the CDR3 is TGTGCCAGTAAACAGAAAAATCAGCCCCAGCATTTT. This encodes CASKQKNQPQHF.